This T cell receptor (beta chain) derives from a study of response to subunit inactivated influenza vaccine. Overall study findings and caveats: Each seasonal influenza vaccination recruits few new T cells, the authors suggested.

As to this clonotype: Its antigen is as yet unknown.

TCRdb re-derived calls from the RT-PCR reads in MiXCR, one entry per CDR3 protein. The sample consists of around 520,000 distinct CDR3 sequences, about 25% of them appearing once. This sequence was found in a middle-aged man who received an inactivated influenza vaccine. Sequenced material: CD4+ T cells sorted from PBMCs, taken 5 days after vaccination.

The CDR3 reads CASRAGHATNEKLFF. In DNA, the CDR3 is TGTGCCAGCAGAGCCGGGCACGCAACTAATGAAAAACTGTTTTTT. The chain couples TRBV6-4 to TRBJ1-4, with D unresolved. V dropped 6 bases and J dropped 0 bases, with 11 bases sitting between them. The germline V gene encodes CDR1 MRHNA and CDR2 SNTAGT. The CDR3 runs 15 residues.